This is a list of T cell receptor beta chains from one sample in a study of control samples from healthy donors and cancer patients. Method: immunoSEQ multiplex PCR; TCRdb's copy keeps in-frame clones and lacks some. The sample lists some 120,000 clones; under 95% were seen once. The sample consisted of blood. The origin of the receptors is a man aged 18 to 30 in good health. Each CDR3 is given with its conserved first and last residue. Each record gives: CDR3 DNA, CDR3 protein, clone size, V gene, D gene, J gene. The D gene is left open where the match is weak. Rows give clone size only sometimes, using once, few, many, or a class for an expanded clone.

CDR3nt: TGTGCCAGCAGCGCCGGGACAGCGAACACTGAAGCTTTCTTT
CDR3aa: CASSAGTANTEAFF
abundance: .
v_gene: TRBV9
d_gene: TRBD1
j_gene: TRBJ1-1

CDR3nt: TGTGCCAGCAGTCTAACGGAGGCCACTGAAGCTTTCTTT
CDR3aa: CASSLTEATEAFF
abundance: .
v_gene: TRBV7-3
d_gene: .
j_gene: TRBJ1-1

CDR3nt: TGTGCCAGCAGCTTAGGCCTAGAGAGCTCCTACGAGCAGTACTTC
CDR3aa: CASSLGLESSYEQYF
abundance: .
v_gene: TRBV13
d_gene: .
j_gene: TRBJ2-7

CDR3nt: TGTGCCAGCAGTCTACAGGGTCCCTACGAGCAGTACTTC
CDR3aa: CASSLQGPYEQYF
abundance: .
v_gene: TRBV6-5
d_gene: .
j_gene: TRBJ2-7

CDR3nt: TGTGCCTGGAGTCCTAACGGTTTAGAAGCTTTCTTT
CDR3aa: CAWSPNGLEAFF
abundance: .
v_gene: TRBV30
d_gene: .
j_gene: TRBJ1-1

CDR3nt: TGTGCCAGCAGCCTTGACAGGAACACTGAAGCTTTCTTT
CDR3aa: CASSLDRNTEAFF
abundance: .
v_gene: TRBV9
d_gene: .
j_gene: TRBJ1-1

CDR3nt: TGTGCCAGCAGCTCGGGACTAGCGGGGGGGCCCACAGATACGCAGTATTTT
CDR3aa: CASSSGLAGGPTDTQYF
abundance: .
v_gene: TRBV11-2
d_gene: TRBD2
j_gene: TRBJ2-3

CDR3nt: TGTGCCAGCAGCTCCACAGAACGGGGGGCCGGCTCACCCCTCCACTTT
CDR3aa: CASSSTERGAGSPLHF
abundance: .
v_gene: TRBV7-2
d_gene: .
j_gene: TRBJ1-6

CDR3nt: .
CDR3aa: CASSFGPGYEQYF
abundance: .
v_gene: TRBV5-6
d_gene: .
j_gene: TRBJ2-7

CDR3nt: TGTGCCATCGAGAAAGGACAGGGGGCGGCTGGAAACACCATATATTTT
CDR3aa: CAIEKGQGAAGNTIYF
abundance: once
v_gene: TRBV10-3
d_gene: TRBD1
j_gene: TRBJ1-3

CDR3nt: TGTGCCAGTAGCAGGGGACTAGCGGGGCCAACAGATACGCAGTATTTT
CDR3aa: CASSRGLAGPTDTQYF
abundance: once
v_gene: TRBV19
d_gene: TRBD2
j_gene: TRBJ2-3

CDR3nt: TGTGCCAGCAGCTTAGCGGGGGAAGCTTTCTTT
CDR3aa: CASSLAGEAFF
abundance: .
v_gene: TRBV11-2
d_gene: .
j_gene: TRBJ1-1

CDR3nt: TGTGCCAGCAGCGGCACAGGGTCGTTCACAGATACGCAGTATTTT
CDR3aa: CASSGTGSFTDTQYF
abundance: .
v_gene: TRBV7-6
d_gene: .
j_gene: TRBJ2-3

CDR3nt: TGTGCCAGCAGTGAGTATGGGGCGGCAGATACGCAGTATTTT
CDR3aa: CASSEYGAADTQYF
abundance: .
v_gene: TRBV6-1
d_gene: .
j_gene: TRBJ2-3